This entry features one TCR beta chain sequence. Its antigen is not known. This sample was taken from a study of T cell repertoires in cytomegalovirus infection. About the study: Researchers turned to recently identified HLA-C-restricted CMV epitopes as well as well-studied HLA-B-restricted ones. Whole-study results and caveats: Adding up the frequency of public TCR beta families identified people who carried CMV plus the relevant HLA.

TCRdb called the reads again in MiXCR, with one record for every CDR3 protein. This sample yields approximately 390,000 distinct CDR3 sequences, of which nearly 35% are seen a single time; roughly 12% belongs to the top ten. This TCR was sampled from a human donor in good health (CMV status not recorded). Some clones in this sample may be carry-over from other donors' samples. The starting material was cultured PBMCs, obtained from culture after CMV antigen stimulation.

This CDR3 is CASSYRGASYGYTF. CDR3 in DNA: TGTGCCAGCAGTTACCGGGGGGCTAGCTATGGCTACACCTTC. The chain is built from TRBV6-5 and TRBJ1-2; TRBD1 might be the D (6 bases). The CDR3 is made up of 14 amino acids. Between the trimmed V and J ends, which lost 2 bases and 4 bases, there was a span of 11 bases. The germline V gene encodes CDR1 MNHEY and CDR2 SVGAGI.